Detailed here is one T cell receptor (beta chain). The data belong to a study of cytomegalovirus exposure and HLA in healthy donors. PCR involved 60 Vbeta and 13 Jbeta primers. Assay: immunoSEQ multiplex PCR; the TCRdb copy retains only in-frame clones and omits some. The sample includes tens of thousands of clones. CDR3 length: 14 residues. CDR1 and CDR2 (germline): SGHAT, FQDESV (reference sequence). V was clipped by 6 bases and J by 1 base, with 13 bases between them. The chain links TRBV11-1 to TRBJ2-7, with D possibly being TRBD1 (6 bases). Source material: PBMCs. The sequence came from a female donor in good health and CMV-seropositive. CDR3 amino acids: CASRPITGSYEQYF. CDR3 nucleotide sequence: TGTGCCAGCAGGCCAATCACAGGGTCCTACGAGCAGTACTTC.